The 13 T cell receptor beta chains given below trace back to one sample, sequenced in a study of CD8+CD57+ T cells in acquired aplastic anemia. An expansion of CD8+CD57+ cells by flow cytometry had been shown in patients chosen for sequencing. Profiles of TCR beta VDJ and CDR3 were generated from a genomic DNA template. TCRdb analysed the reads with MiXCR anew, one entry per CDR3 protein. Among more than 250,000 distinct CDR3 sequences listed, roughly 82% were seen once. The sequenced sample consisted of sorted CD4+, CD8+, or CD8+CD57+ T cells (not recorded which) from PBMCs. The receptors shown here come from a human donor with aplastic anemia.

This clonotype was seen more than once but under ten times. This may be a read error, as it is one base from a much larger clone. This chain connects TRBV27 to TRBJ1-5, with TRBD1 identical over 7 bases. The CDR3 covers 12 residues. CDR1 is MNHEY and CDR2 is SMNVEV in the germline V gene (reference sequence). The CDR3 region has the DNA TGTTCCAGCAGGGGGGCTGGTCAGCCCCAGCATTTT. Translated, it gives CSSRGAGQPQHF.

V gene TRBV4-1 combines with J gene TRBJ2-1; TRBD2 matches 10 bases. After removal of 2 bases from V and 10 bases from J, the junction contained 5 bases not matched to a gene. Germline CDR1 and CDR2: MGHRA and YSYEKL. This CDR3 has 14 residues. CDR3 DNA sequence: TGCGCCAGCAGCCAAAAGCGGGAGGGAGAGGAGCAGTTCTTC. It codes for CASSQKREGEEQFF.

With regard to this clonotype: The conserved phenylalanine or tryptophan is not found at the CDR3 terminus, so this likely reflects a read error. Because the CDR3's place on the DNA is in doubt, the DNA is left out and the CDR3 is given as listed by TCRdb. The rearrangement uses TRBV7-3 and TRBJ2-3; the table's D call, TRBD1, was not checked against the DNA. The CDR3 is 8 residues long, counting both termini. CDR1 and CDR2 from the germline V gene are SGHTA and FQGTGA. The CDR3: CASTTQAR.

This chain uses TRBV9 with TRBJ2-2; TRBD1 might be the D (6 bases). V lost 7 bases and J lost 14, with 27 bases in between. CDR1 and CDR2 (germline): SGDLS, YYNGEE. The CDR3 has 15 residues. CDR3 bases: TGTGCCAGCGGCGACCCTGGGGACATTCAGTACTTCCTGTTTTTT. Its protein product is CASGDPGDIQYFLFF. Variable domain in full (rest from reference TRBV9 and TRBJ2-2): DSGVTQTPKHLITATGQRVTLRCSPRSGDLSVYWYQQSLDQGLQFLIQYYNGEERAKGNILERFSAQQFPDLHSELNLSSLELGDSALYFCASGDPGDIQYFLFFGEGSRLTVL.

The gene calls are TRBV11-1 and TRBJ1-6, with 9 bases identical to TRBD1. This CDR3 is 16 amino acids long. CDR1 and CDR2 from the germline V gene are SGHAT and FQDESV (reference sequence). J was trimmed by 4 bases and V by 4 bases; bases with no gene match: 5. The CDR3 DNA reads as TGTGCCAGCAGCTCCTCCGGGACAGGGTATAATTCACCCCTCCACTTT. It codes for CASSSSGTGYNSPLHF.

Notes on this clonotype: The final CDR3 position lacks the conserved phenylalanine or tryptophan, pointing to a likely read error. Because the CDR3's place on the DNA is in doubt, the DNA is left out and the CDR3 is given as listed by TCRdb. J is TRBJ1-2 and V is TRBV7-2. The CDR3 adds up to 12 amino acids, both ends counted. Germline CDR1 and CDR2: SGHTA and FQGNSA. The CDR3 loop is CASSFAGGAYTH.

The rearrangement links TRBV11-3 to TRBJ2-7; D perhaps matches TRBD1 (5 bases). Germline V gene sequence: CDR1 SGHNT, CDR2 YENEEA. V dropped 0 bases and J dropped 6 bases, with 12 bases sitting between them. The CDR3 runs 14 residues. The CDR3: CASSLDLTDSEQYF. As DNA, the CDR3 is TGTGCCAGCAGCTTAGATCTGACAGATAGCGAGCAGTACTTC.

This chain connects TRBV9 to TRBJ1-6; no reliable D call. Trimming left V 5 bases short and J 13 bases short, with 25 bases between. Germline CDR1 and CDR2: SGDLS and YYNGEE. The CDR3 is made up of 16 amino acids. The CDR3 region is CASRQGSDTYNFPLHF. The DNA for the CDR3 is TGTGCCAGCAGACAAGGTTCCGATACGTATAATTTTCCCCTCCACTTT.

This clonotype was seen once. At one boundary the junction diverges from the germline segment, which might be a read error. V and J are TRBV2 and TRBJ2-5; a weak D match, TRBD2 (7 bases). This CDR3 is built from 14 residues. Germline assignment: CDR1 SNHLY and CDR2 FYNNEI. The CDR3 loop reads CASGGGGADETHYF. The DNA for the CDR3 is TGTGCCAGCGGGGGCGGGGGCGCGGATGAGACCCATTACTTC.

Here the CDR3 reads CASSLDRAREQYF. The CDR3 coding sequence is TGTGCCAGCTCACTAGACAGGGCTCGGGAGCAGTACTTC. The chain links TRBV10-3 to TRBJ2-7; 7 bases align to TRBD1. The CDR3 loop spans 13 amino acids. Germline loops: CDR1 ENHRY, CDR2 SYGVKD. Losses at the gene ends were 10 bases for V and 7 bases for J; bases not matched to a gene: 13.

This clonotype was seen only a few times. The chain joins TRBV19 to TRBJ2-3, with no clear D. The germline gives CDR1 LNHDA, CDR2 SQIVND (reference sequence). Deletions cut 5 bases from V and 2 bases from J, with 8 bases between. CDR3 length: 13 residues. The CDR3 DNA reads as TGTGCCAGTAGTTACACAATCACAGATACGCAGTATTTT. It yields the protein CASSYTITDTQYF.

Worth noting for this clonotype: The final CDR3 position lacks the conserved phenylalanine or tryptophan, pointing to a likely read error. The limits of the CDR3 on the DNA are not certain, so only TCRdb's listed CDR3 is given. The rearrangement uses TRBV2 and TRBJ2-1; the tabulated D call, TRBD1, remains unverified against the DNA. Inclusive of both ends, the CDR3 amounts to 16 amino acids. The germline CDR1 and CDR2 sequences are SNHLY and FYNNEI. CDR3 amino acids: CASGQGGTDGQYVEFC.

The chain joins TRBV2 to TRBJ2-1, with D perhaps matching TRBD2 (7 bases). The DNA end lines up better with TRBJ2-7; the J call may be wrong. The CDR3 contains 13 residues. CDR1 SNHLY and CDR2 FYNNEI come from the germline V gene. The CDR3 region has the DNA TGTGCCAGCGGGGGCGGGGGCAGAGATGAGCAGTACTTC. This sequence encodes CASGGGGRDEQYF.